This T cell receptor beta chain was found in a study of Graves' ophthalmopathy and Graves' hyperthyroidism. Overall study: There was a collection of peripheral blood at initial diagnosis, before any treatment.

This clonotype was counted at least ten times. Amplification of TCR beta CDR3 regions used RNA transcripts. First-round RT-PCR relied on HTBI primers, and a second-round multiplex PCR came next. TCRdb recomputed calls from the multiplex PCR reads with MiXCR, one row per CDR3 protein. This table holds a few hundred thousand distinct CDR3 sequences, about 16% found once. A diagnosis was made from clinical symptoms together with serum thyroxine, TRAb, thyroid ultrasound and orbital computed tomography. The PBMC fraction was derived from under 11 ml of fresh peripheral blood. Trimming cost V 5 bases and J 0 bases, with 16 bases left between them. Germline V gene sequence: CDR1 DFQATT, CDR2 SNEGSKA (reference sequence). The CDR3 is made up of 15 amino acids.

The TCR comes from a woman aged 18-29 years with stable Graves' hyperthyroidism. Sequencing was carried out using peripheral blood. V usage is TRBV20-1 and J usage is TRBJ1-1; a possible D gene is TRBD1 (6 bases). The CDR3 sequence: CSAPNGGAVNTEAFF. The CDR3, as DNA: TGCAGTGCTCCTAATGGGGGGGCAGTGAACACTGAAGCTTTCTTT.